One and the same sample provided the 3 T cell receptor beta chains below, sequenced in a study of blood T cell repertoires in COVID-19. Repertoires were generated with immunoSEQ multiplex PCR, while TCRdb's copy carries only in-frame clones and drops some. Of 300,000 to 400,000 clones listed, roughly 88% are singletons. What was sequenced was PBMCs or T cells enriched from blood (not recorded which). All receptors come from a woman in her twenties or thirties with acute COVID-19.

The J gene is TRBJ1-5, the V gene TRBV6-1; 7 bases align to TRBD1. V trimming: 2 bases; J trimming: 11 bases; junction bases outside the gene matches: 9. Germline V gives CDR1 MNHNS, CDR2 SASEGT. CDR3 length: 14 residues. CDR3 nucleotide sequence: TGTGCCAGCAGTGAATTGAGGGGGCGGGGAACCCAGCATTTT. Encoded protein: CASSELRGRGTQHF.

In DNA, the CDR3 is TGTGCCAGCAGTCTTGGGGCAGCCAACACTGAAGCTTTCTTT. This sequence encodes CASSLGAANTEAFF. The J gene is TRBJ1-1, the V gene TRBV7-9; TRBD1 is a possible D gene (5 bases). This CDR3 is 14 amino acids long. In germline, CDR1 is SEHNR, CDR2 FQNEAQ (reference sequence). V lost 6 bases to trimming and J lost 2 bases, with 13 bases between them.

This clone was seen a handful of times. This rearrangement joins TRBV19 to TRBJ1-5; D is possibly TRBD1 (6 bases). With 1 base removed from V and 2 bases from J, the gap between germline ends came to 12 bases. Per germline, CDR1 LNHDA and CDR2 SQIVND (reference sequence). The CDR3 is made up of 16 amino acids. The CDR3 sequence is CASSIVRTVGNQPQHF. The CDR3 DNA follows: TGTGCCAGTAGTATAGTCCGGACAGTAGGCAATCAGCCCCAGCATTTT.